These T cell receptor beta chains were read from a single sample in a study of blood T cell repertoires in COVID-19. Data came from immunoSEQ multiplex PCR; TCRdb stores just in-frame clones and leaves some out. There are about 190,000 clones in the sample; 65% to 85% occur only once, and approximately 3% lies in the top ten. The sequencing input was PBMCs or T cells enriched from blood (not recorded which). The receptors originated from a woman aged 25 to 39 who had recovered from COVID-19. Both conserved end residues are part of each CDR3. A D gene is named only where the DNA matches it firmly. Size is stated for part of the rows, as once, few or many counts, or as a class when the clone is expanded.

>TRBD2|TRBV7-2|TRBJ2-3|NA
TGTGCCAGCAGCTTACTTGGGAGCGGGAATGGTGATACGCAGTATTTT
CASSLLGSGNGDTQYF
>TRBD2|TRBV3-1/TRBV3-2|TRBJ2-7|NA
TGTGCCAGCAGCCGCTATGCGGGGGAAGGTTCCTACGAGCAGTACTTC
CASSRYAGEGSYEQYF
>TRBD1|TRBV6-5|TRBJ2-5|NA
TGTGCCAGCAGTTACGACAGGGCGAGGGAGACCCAGTACTTC
CASSYDRARETQYF
>TRBD2|TRBV28|TRBJ2-2|NA
TGTGCCAGCAGTTCCCTGGGACTAGCGGGAGCTAGGGCCGGGGAGCTGTTTTTT
CASSSLGLAGARAGELFF
>NA|TRBV6-5|TRBJ1-4|NA
TGTGCCAGCAGTCCCCGGGGGAGGGCCAATGAAAAACTGTTTTTT
CASSPRGRANEKLFF
>TRBD2|TRBV7-6|TRBJ2-5|NA
TGTGCCAGCAGCTTATTAGCGGGGGGGGGAGAGACCCAGTACTTC
CASSLLAGGGETQYF
>NA|TRBV7-9|TRBJ1-2|NA
TGTGCCAGCAGCTTAGGGTTAGTTCCCTATGGCTACACCTTC
CASSLGLVPYGYTF
>TRBD1|TRBV5-1|TRBJ1-1|once
TGCGCCAGCAGCTTGGCCCCGGGACAGGGGATAGAGAACACTGAAGCTTTCTTT
CASSLAPGQGIENTEAFF
>TRBD1|TRBV19|TRBJ1-2|NA
TGTGCCAGTAGTAAGGACAGGGCCCTCTATGGCTACACCTTC
CASSKDRALYGYTF
>NA|TRBV5-4|TRBJ1-1|NA
TGTGCCAGCAGCTTGGTAGGGGATGGCACTGAAGCTTTCTTT
CASSLVGDGTEAFF
>NA|TRBV6-5|TRBJ1-1|NA
TGTGCCAGCGCGGCGGGTGCAAAAGCTTTCTTT
CASAAGAKAFF
>TRBD2|TRBV19|TRBJ2-3|NA
TGTGCCAGTACTCCCCCACGCGTACTAGCGGGAAAAAGCACAGATACGCAGTATTTT
CASTPPRVLAGKSTDTQYF
>NA|TRBV27|TRBJ2-3|once
TGTGCCAGCACCCCTCCAAGCTCTAGCACAGATACGCAGTATTTT
CASTPPSSSTDTQYF
>NA|TRBV9|TRBJ1-2|many
TGTGCCAGCAGCCGTATTACAGGGAACTATGGCTACACCTTC
CASSRITGNYGYTF
>TRBD1|TRBV10-3|TRBJ1-2|NA
TGTGCCATCAGTCAAGGGACAGATGGCTACACCTTC
CAISQGTDGYTF
>TRBD1|TRBV28|TRBJ1-5|NA
TGTGCCAGCAGTTTGGCGGGACAGGGCCAACAGCCCCAGCATTTT
CASSLAGQGQQPQHF
>TRBD1|TRBV19|TRBJ2-6|few
TGTGCCAGTAGTAGGGACAGTCTTCTCTCTGGGGCCAACGTCCTGACTTTC
CASSRDSLLSGANVLTF
>NA|TRBV5-1|TRBJ1-2|once
TGCGCCAGCAGGCCCGAGAACTATGGCTACACCTTC
CASRPENYGYTF
>NA|TRBV5-1|TRBJ1-4|NA
TGCGCCAGCAGCTTGAGTTCGGCGGGTACTGAAAAACTGTTTTTT
CASSLSSAGTEKLFF
>NA|TRBV2|TRBJ1-5|NA
TGTGCCAGCAGCCAGTCCGATAGCATGGTGCAGCCCCAGCATTTT
CASSQSDSMVQPQHF
>NA|TRBV30|TRBJ1-1|NA
TGTAGCGGGGAGACCACTGAAGCTTTCTTT
CSGETTEAFF
>TRBD2|TRBV11-2|TRBJ2-3|NA
TGTGCCAGCATCGACAACACACGACTAGCGGGGGCTGATACGCAGTATTTT
CASIDNTRLAGADTQYF
>TRBD2|TRBV6-1|TRBJ2-3|NA
TGTGCCAGCAGTGAATTTTCTGGCGGGAGTTCAGATACGCAGTATTTT
CASSEFSGGSSDTQYF
>TRBD1|TRBV20-1|TRBJ1-2|NA
TGCAGTGCTAGTACGACAGGGGGCTCTGGCTACACCTTC
CSASTTGGSGYTF
>TRBD2|TRBV15|TRBJ2-3|NA
TGTGCCACCAGCGGCGTGACTAGCACAGTCACAGATACGCAGTATTTT
CATSGVTSTVTDTQYF
>NA|TRBV18|TRBJ1-1|NA
TGTGCCAGCTCTCTCAACGCGCGGAAGAGCACTGAAGCTTTCTTT
CASSLNARKSTEAFF
>TRBD2|TRBV28|TRBJ2-7|once
TGTGCCAGCAGTTTAATGGGACTAGCGGGCCTCTCCTACGAGCAGTACTTC
CASSLMGLAGLSYEQYF
>TRBD2|TRBV11-1|TRBJ2-1|once
TGTGCCAGCAGCTTAGGGGAGCGGGGCAATGAGCAGTTCTTC
CASSLGERGNEQFF
>NA|TRBV13|TRBJ1-6|NA
TGTGCCAGCAGCATCCGGGGGGCGCAGGATAATTCACCCCTCCACTTT
CASSIRGAQDNSPLHF
>NA|TRBV10-1|TRBJ1-5|NA
TGCGCCAGCAGACAGGGACCCAATCAGCCCCAGCATTTT
CASRQGPNQPQHF
>NA|TRBV28|TRBJ2-5|NA
TGTGCCAGCAGTAAGGGCGGGATTAAGACCCAGTACTTC
CASSKGGIKTQYF
>NA|TRBV28|TRBJ2-2|NA
TGTGCCAGTGCATATCGGACAGTCACCGGGGAGCTGTTTTTT
CASAYRTVTGELFF
>NA|TRBV5-1|TRBJ1-5|NA
TGCGCCAGCAGCTTGGACGGGACATATAGCAATCAGCCCCAGCATTTT
CASSLDGTYSNQPQHF
>TRBD1|TRBV2|TRBJ1-2|NA
TGTGCCAGCAGCGATGACAGGGGGAGGGATGGCTACACCTTC
CASSDDRGRDGYTF
>TRBD1|TRBV7-2|TRBJ1-6|NA
TGTGCCAGCAGCGGGCGACAGGGCCTAGAGTCCCTCCACTTT
CASSGRQGLESLHF
>TRBD2|TRBV3-1/TRBV3-2|TRBJ2-3|NA
TGTGCCAGCAGCCGCTACGGGAGGGCAGCAGATACGCAGTATTTT
CASSRYGRAADTQYF
>TRBD1|TRBV9|TRBJ2-4|NA
TGTGCCAGCAGCCCATTCGGGACAGGCCTAAACATTCAGTACTTC
CASSPFGTGLNIQYF
>TRBD1|TRBV11-2|TRBJ1-5|NA
TGTGCCAGCAGCCGGGGACAGGGTCAGCCCCAGCATTTT
CASSRGQGQPQHF
>NA|TRBV29-1|TRBJ2-7|NA
TGCAGCGTTGAAGAGGGGCCGAACTCCTACGAGCAGTACTTC
CSVEEGPNSYEQYF
>TRBD1|TRBV19|TRBJ1-4|NA
TGTGCCAGTCGGACACGACAGGGCACTAATGAAAAACTGTTTTTT
CASRTRQGTNEKLFF
>TRBD2|TRBV2|TRBJ2-5|NA
TGTGCCAGCGGGGAGGGGACGTACCAAGAGACCCAGTACTTC
CASGEGTYQETQYF
>TRBD1|TRBV4-2|TRBJ1-4|few
TGTGCCAGCAGCCAAGGACAGGGTAATGAAAAACTGTTTTTT
CASSQGQGNEKLFF
>NA|TRBV27|TRBJ1-3|NA
TGTGCCAGCAGTGATTGGGCGAGTGGAAACACCATATATTTT
CASSDWASGNTIYF
>NA|TRBV10-3|TRBJ1-2|NA
TGTGCCATCAGCCCTCCGGGCAGGGCCGACTATGGCTACACCTTC
CAISPPGRADYGYTF
>NA|TRBV6-2/TRBV6-3|TRBJ1-2|NA
TGTGCCAGCAGTTCCCAGGGCTATGGCTACACCTTC
CASSSQGYGYTF
>NA|TRBV7-9|TRBJ2-1|NA
TGTGCCAGCGAGGCGGACAATGAGCAGTTCTTC
CASEADNEQFF
>TRBD1|TRBV10-3|TRBJ1-5|once
TGTGCCATCAGTTCCGGGACAGTCCAGCCCCAGCATTTT
CAISSGTVQPQHF
>NA|TRBV4-1|TRBJ1-5|NA
TGCGCCAGCAGCCCCGCAATGACAGCTTATCAGCCCCAGCATTTT
CASSPAMTAYQPQHF
>TRBD1|TRBV6-5|TRBJ1-3|NA
TGTGCCAGCAAAAACAGGGGGCAAGGAAACACCATATATTTT
CASKNRGQGNTIYF
>TRBD1|TRBV29-1|TRBJ1-5|NA
TGCAGCGTTGGGGACAGGGCACAGCCCCAGCATTTT
CSVGDRAQPQHF
>TRBD1|TRBV7-8|TRBJ2-1|NA
TGTGCCAGCAGCTTAGAAGGGACAGGGCTGGGGTCTGGTTACAATGAGCAGTTCTTC
CASSLEGTGLGSGYNEQFF
>NA|TRBV28|TRBJ1-5|NA
TGTGCCAGCAGTTTGGTCGGGCCCCAGCATTTT
CASSLVGPQHF
>TRBD1|TRBV7-2|TRBJ2-1|few
TGTGCCAGCAGCTATCGGGACAGGAGCTACAATGAGCAGTTCTTC
CASSYRDRSYNEQFF
>NA|TRBV19|TRBJ2-7|NA
TGTGCCAGTAGTATCAGAACTCCAGGGGTGACTGGCGAGCAGTACTTC
CASSIRTPGVTGEQYF
>NA|TRBV6-5|TRBJ1-1|NA
TGTGCCAGCAGTAGAATGGGGGCCAGGGGCACTGAAGCTTTCTTT
CASSRMGARGTEAFF